This T cell receptor beta chain was obtained from a study of T cells in Graves' hyperthyroidism and ophthalmopathy. Findings of the study overall: Most clonotypes expanded in thyroid above 0.001 were likewise present in blood.

In the case of this clonotype: The antigen remains unidentified. A much more abundant neighbour one base away suggests this may be a read error.

CDR3 length: 13 amino acids. In germline, CDR1 is SGHRS, CDR2 YFSETQ. Disease duration was under 3 months in the ophthalmopathy patients, who also had a Clinical Activity Score of at least 3 and a NOSPECS grade of at least 4. Regions amplified from RNA transcripts were the TCR beta CDR3 regions. First-round RT-PCR targeting the TCR CDR3 was performed with the HTBI primer set. From the multiplex PCR reads, TCRdb called clonotypes with MiXCR, one entry per CDR3 protein. The table shows roughly 550,000 distinct CDR3 sequences, with about 16% occurring only once. The rearrangement links TRBV5-1 to TRBJ2-1; 7 nucleotides align to TRBD1. The sequence came from a woman in her 30s with Graves' ophthalmopathy. The sample comprised blood. The CDR3 sequence: CASSIQGENERFF. CDR3 sequence (DNA): TGCGCCAGCAGTATCCAGGGGGAAAATGAGCGGTTCTTC.